The clone carrying this TCR beta chain has ten or more counts. Its antigen is not identified. The sample originates from a study of shared clonotypes between healthy human individuals. General study results and limits: As a rule, naive subsets had a larger estimated richness than memory subsets.

Trimming shortened V by 4 bases and J by 4 bases, and 8 bases separated the two germline ends. CDR3 size: 13 residues. Germline V gene sequence: CDR1 ENHRY, CDR2 SYGVKD. Several immunoSEQ plates held equal portions of the genomic DNA taken from each subset. TCRdb's table, derived via immunoSEQ multiplex PCR, lists solely in-frame clones and lacks some. This sample has more than 1 million clones, with roughly 74% found just once. This clonotype originated in a young man in good health. Some clones in this sample may be carry-over from other donors' samples. This chain links TRBV10-3 with TRBJ1-5, with D perhaps matching TRBD1 (5 bases). The specimen sequenced was memory CD4+ T cells from PBMCs. Specified subset: CD45RA-negative fraction. The CDR3 coding sequence is TGTGCCATCAGTGTCGAGGGGAATCAGCCCCAGCATTTT. Protein: CAISVEGNQPQHF.